These 29 T cell receptor beta chains originate from one sample sequenced in a study of CD8 T cells in Susac syndrome. RNA amounts of roughly 0.5 to 1 ug underwent reverse transcription with random hexamers. Each CDR3 protein is one row after TCRdb ran MiXCR on the immunoSEQ multiplex PCR reads. This sample has approximately 120,000 distinct CDR3 sequences, with less than 97% found just once. Sequenced: CD4+ T cells from PBMCs. These receptors originate from a human donor in good health.

This chain connects TRBV25-1 to TRBJ2-5; 7 positions agree with TRBD2. V gave up 2 bases and J gave up 7 bases; unmatched junction bases: 4. Germline CDR1 and CDR2: MGHDK and SYGVNS. The CDR3 is 13 residues long. CDR3 coding DNA: TGTGCCAGCAGTGAAGCGGGGGAAGGGACCCAGTACTTC. Translation: CASSEAGEGTQYF.

J is TRBJ2-7 and V is TRBV14; D is unresolved. The CDR3 covers 14 residues. V dropped 0 bases and J dropped 2 bases, with 8 bases sitting between them. The germline CDR1 and CDR2 sequences are SGHDN and FVKESK. The CDR3 region is CASSQDRLTYEQYF. The CDR3 nucleotides are TGTGCCAGCAGCCAAGACAGGCTCACCTACGAGCAGTACTTC.

V and J are TRBV5-1 and TRBJ1-3; D unresolved. Germline V gene data show CDR1 as SGHRS and CDR2 as YFSETQ. Trimming removed 0 bases at V and 2 bases at J, with 12 bases between. CDR3 length: 16 amino acids. This chain's CDR3 is CASSLGLDLPGNTIYF. DNA for the CDR3: TGCGCCAGCAGCTTGGGTCTCGACTTACCTGGAAACACCATATATTTT.

The chain joins TRBV6-2 or TRBV6-3 to TRBJ2-5; D unresolved. The CDR3 consists of 15 residues. The germline V gene encodes CDR1 MNHEY and CDR2 SVGEGT. The germline V and J ends were trimmed by 6 bases and 5 bases, with 19 bases remaining between them. CDR3: CASRRQPAPRETQYF. DNA of the CDR3: TGTGCCAGCAGGCGTCAGCCGGCCCCCCGGGAGACCCAGTACTTC.

The rearrangement joins TRBV21-1 to TRBJ1-2; the table assigns TRBD1, which was not confirmed against the DNA. TRBV21-1 is designated a pseudogene. The CDR3 sequence is 16 residues long. CDR3 protein: CASSPCPRNSSYGYTF. The CDR3 DNA sequence: TGTGCCAGCTCCCCTTGCCCCAGGAACAGCTCCTATGGCTACACCTTC.

The chain combines TRBV12-3 or TRBV12-4 with TRBJ2-1; D perhaps matches TRBD1 (6 bases). CDR3 length equals 15 residues. Trimming shortened V by 2 bases and J by 4 bases, and 12 bases separated the two germline ends. The CDR3 DNA sequence: TGTGCCAGCAGTTTAACCGGGACATATTACAATGAGCAGTTCTTC. Amino acids: CASSLTGTYYNEQFF.

V gene TRBV28 combines with J gene TRBJ2-5; 8 nucleotides match TRBD2. Germline trimming cut 7 bases from V and 5 bases from J; bases unmatched to any gene: 18. Germline V gene sequence: CDR1 MDHEN, CDR2 SYDVKM. This CDR3 comprises 17 residues. DNA for the CDR3: TGTGCCAGCACCCCCGGTGCCTTCTTCACTAGCGGCGAGACCCAGTACTTC. Its translation is CASTPGAFFTSGETQYF.

The chain has TRBV5-1 and TRBJ2-1; perhaps D is TRBD1 or TRBD2 (5 bases each). CDR1 and CDR2 (germline): SGHRS, YFSETQ. V was pared by 4 bases and J by 0 bases, with 11 bases between. CDR3 size: 15 residues. CDR3 loop: CASSTGPSSYNEQFF. The DNA for the CDR3 is TGCGCCAGCAGCACGGGACCGAGCTCCTACAATGAGCAGTTCTTC.

This clonotype was counted once. V gene TRBV6-6 combines with J gene TRBJ1-2; 10 nucleotides agree with TRBD1. The CDR3 has 15 amino acids. Germline V gene sequence: CDR1 MNHNY, CDR2 SVGAGI (reference sequence). The ends lost 5 bases at V and 3 bases at J; junction bases unmatched: 6. As DNA, the CDR3 is TGTGCCAGCAGTACGACAGGGGGCGGTTACTATGGCTACACCTTC. It specifies CASSTTGGGYYGYTF.

V usage is TRBV19 and J usage is TRBJ2-5; 9 positions match TRBD2. Germline CDR1 is LNHDA and CDR2 is SQIVND (reference sequence). The J segment lost 1 base and the V segment lost 4 bases, leaving 10 bases of the junction unmatched. The CDR3 totals 17 residues. The CDR3 spells CASSRGGGAVSQETQYF. The DNA of the CDR3 is TGTGCCAGTAGTAGGGGCGGGGGGGCGGTGAGCCAAGAGACCCAGTACTTC. The full variable domain, in which reference TRBV19 and TRBJ2-5 provide the parts outside the CDR3, is DGGITQSPKYLFRKEGQNVTLSCEQNLNHDAMYWYRQDPGQGLRLIYYSQIVNDFQKGDIAEGYSVSREKKESFPLTVTSAQKNPTAFYLCASSRGGGAVSQETQYFGPGTRLLVL.

This rearrangement joins TRBV12-3 or TRBV12-4 to TRBJ2-2, with D possibly TRBD1 on 6 matching bases. V lost 6 bases and J lost 2, with 13 bases in between. This CDR3 comprises 15 residues. The CDR3 is CASSLDRPNTGELFF. The CDR3 DNA reads as TGTGCCAGCAGCCTTGACAGGCCCAACACCGGGGAGCTGTTTTTT.

The chain employs TRBV7-2 and TRBJ1-1; D gene unclear. Germline loops: CDR1 SGHTA, CDR2 FQGNSA. Between the trimmed V and J ends, which lost 6 bases and 7 bases, there was a span of 21 bases. The CDR3 sequence is 15 residues long. The CDR3 here is CASRVPGQPTREAFF. CDR3 sequence (DNA): TGTGCCAGCAGGGTTCCGGGCCAGCCGACCCGTGAAGCTTTCTTT. Variable domain in full (rest from reference TRBV7-2 and TRBJ1-1): GAGVSQSPSNKVTEKGKDVELRCDPISGHTALYWYRQSLGQGLEFLIYFQGNSAPDKSGLPSDRFSAERTGGSVSTLTIQRTQQEDSAVYLCASRVPGQPTREAFFGQGTRLTVV.

The chain carries TRBV6-5 and TRBJ1-1, with TRBD1 as a possible D gene (5 bases). Germline-derived CDR1 and CDR2 are MNHEY and SVGAGI. The CDR3 is 13 residues long. V was trimmed by 6 bases and J by 8 bases, leaving 16 bases between them. Here the CDR3 reads CASSPPQGREAFF. CDR3 DNA: TGTGCCAGCAGCCCCCCCCAGGGAAGGGAAGCTTTCTTT.

The chain combines TRBV5-6 with TRBJ2-2; D possibly corresponds to TRBD1 (6 bases). V lost 2 bases to trimming and J lost 5 bases, with 13 bases between them. There are 15 residues in the CDR3. Germline lookup yields CDR1 SGHDT and CDR2 YYEEEE. The CDR3 loop is CASSFGGWGTGELFF. The CDR3, as DNA: TGTGCCAGCAGCTTTGGGGGCTGGGGAACCGGGGAGCTGTTTTTT.

This chain connects TRBV20-1 to TRBJ2-5, with a tentative D call TRBD1 (6 bases). The CDR3 has 16 residues. Germline CDR1 DFQATT, CDR2 SNEGSKA (reference sequence). Trimming cost V 6 bases and J 5 bases, with 25 bases left between them. The CDR3 loop reads CSAAMGAGGMGETQYF. CDR3 DNA: TGCAGTGCAGCAATGGGGGCAGGTGGGATGGGGGAGACCCAGTACTTC.

The chain links TRBV4-1 to TRBJ1-5, with D tentatively TRBD1 (5 bases). V lost 1 base, J lost 1 base, and 11 bases lay in between. Looked up from germline, CDR1 is MGHRA and CDR2 is YSYEKL. This CDR3 is built from 16 residues. Written as DNA, the CDR3 is TGCGCCAGCAGCCAAGCTCCGGGGGGGAGCAATCAGCCCCAGCATTTT. Residues: CASSQAPGGSNQPQHF.

This chain joins TRBV20-1 and TRBJ2-5, with 8 bases lining up with TRBD2. V was clipped by 6 bases and J by 3 bases; unmatched bases: 18. The CDR3 totals 17 residues. Germline-derived CDR1 and CDR2 are DFQATT and SNEGSKA (reference sequence). CDR3 region: CSAPGLGGGPEEETQYF. The CDR3 nucleotides are TGCAGTGCGCCCGGGCTTGGCGGGGGGCCGGAGGAAGAGACCCAGTACTTC.

This rearrangement joins TRBV29-1 to TRBJ1-1; a possible D gene is TRBD1 (6 bases). The CDR3 contains 13 residues. Deletions cut 7 bases from V and 1 base from J, with 13 bases between. The germline V gene encodes CDR1 SQVTM and CDR2 ANQGSEA. Here the CDR3 reads CSGTGSRNTEAFF. The CDR3 coding sequence is TGCAGCGGCACAGGGTCGAGGAACACTGAAGCTTTCTTT.

The chain has TRBV18 and TRBJ2-1; weak D call: TRBD2 (7 bases). Germline CDR1 and CDR2: KGHSH and LQKENI. The germline V and J ends were trimmed by 3 bases and 5 bases, with 17 bases remaining between them. The CDR3 extends over 16 amino acids. Here the CDR3 DNA reads TGTGCCAGCTCACCCCTCCGGGGGGCCGCCAACAATGAGCAGTTCTTC. It specifies CASSPLRGAANNEQFF.

This clonotype was detected once. The chain joins TRBV12-3 or TRBV12-4 to TRBJ2-7; D is undetermined. V was shortened by 3 bases and J by 1 base, with 13 bases between the two germline ends. CDR3 length equals 15 residues. The CDR3 bases are TGTGCCAGCAGTTTGGGTGGAATGAGGTCCTACGAGCAGTACTTC. Its protein is CASSLGGMRSYEQYF.

The V and J genes are TRBV19 and TRBJ2-1; the match to TRBD2 covers 9 bases. Trimming at V came to 5 bases and at J to 13 bases, leaving 9 bases not matched to a gene. The CDR3 covers 13 residues. Germline CDR1 is LNHDA and CDR2 is SQIVND (reference sequence). Here the CDR3 reads CASSLGLADFQFF. As DNA, the CDR3 is TGTGCCAGTAGTTTGGGACTAGCAGACTTCCAGTTCTTC.

The genes are TRBV3-1 and TRBJ2-7; 8 bases match TRBD1. The CDR3 length is 12 residues. Germline-derived CDR1 and CDR2 are LGHDT and YNNKEL (reference sequence). The V gene end was trimmed by 2 bases and the J gene end by 9 bases; junction bases not matched to a gene: 3. The CDR3 is CASSQTDRVQYF. The DNA of the CDR3 is TGTGCCAGCAGCCAAACGGACAGGGTGCAGTACTTC.

V and J are TRBV29-1 and TRBJ2-5; D perhaps matches TRBD2 (5 bases). V dropped 1 base and J dropped 7 bases, with 13 bases sitting between them. CDR3 length: 13 residues. The germline V gene has CDR1 SQVTM and CDR2 ANQGSEA. The CDR3 DNA follows: TGCAGCGTTGAAGCCGGAACCCGGGGGACCCAGTACTTC. Its protein is CSVEAGTRGTQYF.

V usage is TRBV2 and J usage is TRBJ2-5; 7 nucleotides align to TRBD1. CDR1 and CDR2 (germline): SNHLY, FYNNEI. The CDR3 contains 14 residues. Germline trimming cut 7 bases from V and 2 bases from J; bases unmatched to any gene: 7. DNA of the CDR3: TGTGCCAGCACCCTTCGGACAGGTCAAGAGACCCAGTACTTC. This sequence encodes CASTLRTGQETQYF. The full variable domain, in which reference TRBV2 and TRBJ2-5 provide the parts outside the CDR3, is EPEVTQTPSHQVTQMGQEVILRCVPISNHLYFYWYRQILGQKVEFLVSFYNNEISEKSEIFDDQFSVERPDGSNFTLKIRSTKLEDSAMYFCASTLRTGQETQYFGPGTRLLVL.

V is TRBV7-9 and J is TRBJ2-2; 8 nucleotides align to TRBD1. Germline V gives CDR1 SEHNR, CDR2 FQNEAQ (reference sequence). The CDR3 covers 14 residues. V lost 8 bases, J lost 4 bases, and 6 bases stayed unmatched. CDR3 sequence reads: CASHRGASTGELFF. The CDR3, as DNA: TGTGCCAGCCACAGGGGGGCGAGCACCGGGGAGCTGTTTTTT. The variable domain in full, completed from reference TRBV7-9 and TRBJ2-2, reads DTGVSQNPRHKITKRGQNVTFRCDPISEHNRLYWYRQTLGQGPEFLTYFQNEAQLEKSRLLSDRFSAERPKGSFSTLEIQRTEQGDSAMYLCASHRGASTGELFFGEGSRLTVL.

V and J are TRBV7-2 and TRBJ2-4, with a possible D match to TRBD1 (6 bases). V lost 5 bases and J 5 bases, leaving 16 bases between the germline ends. This CDR3 has 15 amino acids. Per the germline V gene, CDR1 is SGHTA and CDR2 is FQGNSA. CDR3 in amino acids: CASSGETGPQNIQYF. DNA for the CDR3: TGTGCCAGCAGCGGAGAGACAGGTCCCCAAAACATTCAGTACTTC.

This sequence joins TRBV5-1 and TRBJ2-2; D uncertain. CDR1 and CDR2 from the germline V gene are SGHRS and YFSETQ. There are 13 residues in the CDR3. V lost 5 bases, J lost 5 bases, and 10 bases lay in between. The CDR3 loop is CASRLIVTGELFF. The CDR3 DNA sequence: TGCGCCAGCAGATTGATCGTGACCGGGGAGCTGTTTTTT.

This chain connects TRBV20-1 to TRBJ2-7; 12 bases align to TRBD2. V trimming: 0 bases; J trimming: 2 bases; junction bases outside the gene matches: 5. Per the germline V gene, CDR1 is DFQATT and CDR2 is SNEGSKA (reference sequence). This CDR3 has 16 amino acids. Written as DNA, the CDR3 is TGCAGTGCTAGAGATAGGGCTAGCGGGGGGGCCTACGAGCAGTACTTC. Amino acid sequence: CSARDRASGGAYEQYF.

The chain couples TRBV20-1 to TRBJ2-7; 9 positions match TRBD1. The germline V gene encodes CDR1 DFQATT and CDR2 SNEGSKA (reference sequence). CDR3 length: 12 amino acids. Trimming cost V 6 bases and J 4 bases; bases outside gene matches: 4. CDR3 in amino acids: CSATDRGYEQYF. The CDR3 region has the DNA TGCAGTGCCACGGACAGGGGTTACGAGCAGTACTTC.